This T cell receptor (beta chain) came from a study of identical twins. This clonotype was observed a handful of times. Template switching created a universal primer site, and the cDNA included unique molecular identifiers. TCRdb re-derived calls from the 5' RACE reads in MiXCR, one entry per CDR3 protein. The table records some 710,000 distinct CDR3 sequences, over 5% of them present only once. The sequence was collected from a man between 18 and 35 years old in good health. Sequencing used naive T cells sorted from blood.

The CDR3: CSVGREGLTAKNIQYF. The CDR3 DNA reads as TGCAGTGTTGGGCGGGAGGGCCTTACAGCCAAAAACATTCAGTACTTC. This rearrangement joins TRBV20-1 to TRBJ2-4, with TRBD2 identical over 9 bases. Germline V gene sequence: CDR1 DFQATT, CDR2 SNEGSKA (reference sequence). This CDR3 has 16 amino acids. With V trimmed by 7 bases and J by 0 bases, 10 bases remained unmatched.